The text below deals with one TCR beta chain. V was shortened by 3 bases and J by 3 bases, with 16 bases between the two germline ends. The CDR3 length is 15 residues. Germline assignment: CDR1 SQVTM and CDR2 ANQGSEA. These data belong to a study of long-term antiretroviral therapy in people with HIV. Sequencing used immunoSEQ v3.0 at survey level. Only in-frame clones appear in the TCRdb table, and some are missing; sequencing was by immunoSEQ multiplex PCR. The sample has approximately 28,000 clones; around 96% are singletons. The clonotype originates from a man aged 25 to 40 with HIV. The starting material was unsorted PBMCs, obtained 5.3 years after starting antiretroviral therapy. The rearrangement links TRBV29-1 to TRBJ2-3; D remains unclear. CDR3 residues: CSVDISASRTDTQYF. Here the CDR3 DNA reads TGCAGCGTTGATATTTCTGCCAGCAGAACAGATACGCAGTATTTT.